This T cell receptor beta chain was documented in a study of T cell changes during pregnancy in multiple sclerosis. From germline, CDR1 is MNHNY and CDR2 SVGAGI (reference sequence). The V gene end was trimmed by 8 bases and the J gene end by 9 bases; junction bases not matched to a gene: 17. The CDR3 runs 16 residues. Only in-frame clones appear in the TCRdb table, and some are missing; sequencing was by immunoSEQ multiplex PCR. This sample yields approximately 100,000 clones, of which approximately 92% are seen a single time; about 1.3% belongs to the top ten. This specimen was peripheral blood, taken in the second trimester of pregnancy. The chain carries TRBV6-6 and TRBJ2-1; 9 positions match TRBD2. The clonotype comes from a female donor with multiple sclerosis, enrolled in a pregnancy study. The CDR3 coding sequence is TGTGCCAGCCTCGAACTCGGCGGGAGGGGGATCGGTGAGCAGTTCTTC. Translating it yields CASLELGGRGIGEQFF.